This T cell receptor (beta chain) appears in the sequencing data of a study of T-cell reconstitution after alpha-beta-depleted transplantation in children (dated by TCRdb to 2016 to 2017). Regarding the complete study: The study quantitatively tracked T-cell immune reconstitution after TCRalphabeta/CD19-depleted allogeneic hematopoietic cell transplantation in children using TCR repertoire profiling. General findings and caveats noted by the study authors: In some patients, the high TCRbeta diversity seen at day 60 was put down to recipient T cells and intrathymic progenitors that had survived conditioning. The frequencies of hyperexpanded clones fell over the following months, and after one year, T-cell counts and TCRbeta diversity were mostly attributed to newly produced T cells. The apparently early recovery of alphabetaT-cell counts about two months after transplant reportedly depended on only several hundred rapidly expanded clones that came from non-depleted graft cells.

Deletion took 1 base off V and 2 bases off J, with a span of 10 bases between the germline ends. The CDR3 measures 15 amino acids from cysteine to phenylalanine. Only the CDR3 DNA is retained, 45 bases long and in frame from the first base. What this sample's treatment or condition label stands for: allogeneic hematopoietic cell transplantation with graft depleted of TCRalphabeta T cells and CD19 B cells. The transplant recipients were children given TCRalphabeta/CD19-depleted allogeneic hematopoietic cell grafts. Library generation was performed with PCR. The run used an Illumina HiSeq 2500. Molecular barcoding was employed in the preparation of TCR libraries, with unique molecular identifiers being used to normalize TCRbeta repertoire quantification. TCRdb itself trimmed the public reads at Q25 with fastp, ran MiXCR and retained productive beta chains. Each record represents a unique CDR3 protein, reported with the most common genes and DNA among its rows. Present in this sample are about 78,000 distinct CDR3 sequences, around 14% of which were seen just once. Clones ranked in the top ten supply 27% of the sample.

This clonotype was picked up a small number of times. The antigen this receptor binds is unknown. No base-level quality is on record; no much larger clone is a single base apart. The TCR was taken from a male patient aged 2-10 years who had a stem cell transplant for acute lymphoblastic leukemia, so the T cells may come from the graft donor. The sequences come from PBMCs, mostly from graft donor cells, collected 180 days after TCRalphabeta/CD19-depleted stem cell transplant. The sequence joins TRBV12-3 or TRBV12-4 to TRBJ2-3; the D gene cannot be resolved reliably. The CDR3 corresponds to CASSLVPTLTDTQYF. The nucleotide sequence reads TGTGCCAGCAGTTTAGTCCCCACCCTCACAGATACGCAGTATTTT.